This T cell receptor (beta chain) was sequenced for a study of cytomegalovirus exposure and HLA in healthy donors. In the PCR, 60 Vbeta and 13 Jbeta primers were used. TCRdb keeps only in-frame clones here, not all; method: immunoSEQ multiplex PCR. The sample has 65,000 to 85,000 clones; the top ten hold 2% to 3%. Germline-derived CDR1 and CDR2 are LNHNV and YYDKDF (reference sequence). After removal of 4 bases from V and 6 bases from J, the junction contained 5 bases not matched to a gene. The length of the CDR3 is 14 residues. J is TRBJ2-1 and V is TRBV15; the match to TRBD2 covers 8 bases. The sequenced sample consisted of PBMCs. This TCR derives from a female donor in good health and CMV-seropositive. The DNA of the CDR3 is TGTGCCACCAGCATCGGACGGGAGGGCAATGAGCAGTTCTTC. Residues: CATSIGREGNEQFF.